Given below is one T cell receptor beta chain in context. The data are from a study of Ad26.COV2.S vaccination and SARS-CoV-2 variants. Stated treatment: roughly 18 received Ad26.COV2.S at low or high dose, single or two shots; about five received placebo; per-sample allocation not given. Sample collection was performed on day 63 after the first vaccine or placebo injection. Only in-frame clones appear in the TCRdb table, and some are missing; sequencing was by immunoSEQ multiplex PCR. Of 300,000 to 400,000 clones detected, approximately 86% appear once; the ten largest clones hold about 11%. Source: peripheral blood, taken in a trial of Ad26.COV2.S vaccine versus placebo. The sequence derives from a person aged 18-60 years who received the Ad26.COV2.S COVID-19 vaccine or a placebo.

This chain's CDR3 is CASSQITSAGEQFF. CDR3 nucleotide sequence: TGTGCCAGCAGCCAAATTACTTCGGCGGGTGAGCAGTTCTTC. This chain links TRBV7-2 with TRBJ2-1, with a possible D match to TRBD2 (5 bases). CDR3 length: 14 amino acids. Germline V gene sequence: CDR1 SGHTA, CDR2 FQGNSA. Trimming cost V 5 bases and J 9 bases, with 17 bases left between them.